The T cell receptor beta chain described here comes from a study of CD8+ T cells in alopecia areata. Study results and caveats: Relative to normal scalp, lesional scalp, especially alopecia totalis/universalis, showed higher clonality.

Described treatment: oral pan-JAK inhibitor, 5-10 mg twice daily. Extracted RNA was reverse transcribed, and the resulting cDNA served as sequencing template. TCRdb's table, derived via immunoSEQ multiplex PCR, lists solely in-frame clones and lacks some. The sample gives around 290,000 clones, roughly 64% of which show up once; around 1.7% is in the top ten. The germline V gene has CDR1 SGHNT and CDR2 YYREEE (reference sequence). V was clipped by 4 bases and J by 2 bases; unmatched bases: 1. CDR3 length equals 13 residues. A note on this clone: As yet, its antigen is unknown.

The receptor was derived from a human donor with alopecia areata. The rearrangement joins TRBV5-4 to TRBJ1-2, with 8 bases aligning to TRBD1. The source material was CD4+ T cells sorted from blood, sampled at week 24, from a patient treated with tofacitinib. The CDR3 loop is CASSGDRNYGYTF. CDR3 in DNA: TGTGCCAGCAGCGGGGACAGGAACTATGGCTACACCTTC.